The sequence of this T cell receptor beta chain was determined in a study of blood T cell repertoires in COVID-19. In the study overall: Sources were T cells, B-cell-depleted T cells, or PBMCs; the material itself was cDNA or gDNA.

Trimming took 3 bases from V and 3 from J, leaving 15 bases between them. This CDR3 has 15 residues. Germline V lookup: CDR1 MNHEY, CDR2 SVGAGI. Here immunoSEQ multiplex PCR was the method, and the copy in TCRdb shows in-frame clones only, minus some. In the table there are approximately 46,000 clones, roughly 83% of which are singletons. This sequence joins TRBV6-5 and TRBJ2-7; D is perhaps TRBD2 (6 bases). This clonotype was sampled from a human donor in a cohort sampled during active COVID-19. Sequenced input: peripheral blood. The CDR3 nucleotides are TGTGCCAGCAGTTATTGGGGGGAAGGGATCTACGAGCAGTACTTC. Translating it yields CASSYWGEGIYEQYF.